The next 2 T cell receptor beta chains were all read from a single sample in a study of cytomegalovirus exposure and HLA in healthy donors. The PCR had 60 Vbeta and 13 Jbeta primers. Profiled with immunoSEQ multiplex PCR; TCRdb holds only in-frame clones, not every one. The sample records about 120,000 clones, under 12% being singletons. The sample was PBMCs. These receptors were taken from a woman between 18 and 30 years old in good health and CMV-seropositive.

Details on this clone: Different DNA sequences within this sample yield the same CDR3. The rearrangement joins TRBV27 to TRBJ2-1; 8 nucleotides align to TRBD2. CDR3 length: 14 residues. In germline, CDR1 is MNHEY, CDR2 SMNVEV (reference sequence). V dropped 6 bases and J dropped 0; count of bases not matched to a gene: 1. The CDR3 here is CASSLAGSYNEQFF. As DNA, the CDR3 is TGTGCCAGCAGCCTAGCGGGCTCCTACAATGAGCAGTTCTTC.

This chain uses TRBV4-1 with TRBJ2-7, with TRBD2 as a possible D gene (5 bases). This CDR3 is 14 amino acids long. From germline, CDR1 is MGHRA and CDR2 YSYEKL. Trimming took 6 bases from V and 2 from J, leaving 14 bases between them. The CDR3, as DNA: TGCGCCAGCAGTTACGAGGGAAATACCTACGAGCAGTACTTC. Its protein is CASSYEGNTYEQYF.